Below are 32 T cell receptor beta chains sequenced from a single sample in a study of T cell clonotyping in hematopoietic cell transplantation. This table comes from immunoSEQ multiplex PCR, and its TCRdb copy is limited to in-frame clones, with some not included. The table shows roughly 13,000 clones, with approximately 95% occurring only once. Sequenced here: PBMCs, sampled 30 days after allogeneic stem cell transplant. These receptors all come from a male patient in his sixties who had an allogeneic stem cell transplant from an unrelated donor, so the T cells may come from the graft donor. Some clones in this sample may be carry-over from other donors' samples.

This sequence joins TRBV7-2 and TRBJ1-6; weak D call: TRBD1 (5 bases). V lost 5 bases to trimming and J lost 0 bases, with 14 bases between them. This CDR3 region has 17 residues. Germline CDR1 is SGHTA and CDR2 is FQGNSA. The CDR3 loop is CASSPSPTGSYNSPLHF. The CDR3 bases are TGTGCCAGCAGCCCTTCTCCAACAGGCTCCTATAATTCACCCCTCCACTTT. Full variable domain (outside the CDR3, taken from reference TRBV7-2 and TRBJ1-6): GAGVSQSPSNKVTEKGKDVELRCDPISGHTALYWYRQSLGQGLEFLIYFQGNSAPDKSGLPSDRFSAERTGGSVSTLTIQRTQQEDSAVYLCASSPSPTGSYNSPLHFGNGTRLTVT.

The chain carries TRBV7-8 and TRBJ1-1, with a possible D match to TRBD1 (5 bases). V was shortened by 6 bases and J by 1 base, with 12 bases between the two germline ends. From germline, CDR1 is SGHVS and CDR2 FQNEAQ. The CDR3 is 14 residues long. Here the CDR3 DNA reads TGTGCCAGCAGGCCAGGACACCAGAACACTGAAGCTTTCTTT. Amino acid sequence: CASRPGHQNTEAFF.

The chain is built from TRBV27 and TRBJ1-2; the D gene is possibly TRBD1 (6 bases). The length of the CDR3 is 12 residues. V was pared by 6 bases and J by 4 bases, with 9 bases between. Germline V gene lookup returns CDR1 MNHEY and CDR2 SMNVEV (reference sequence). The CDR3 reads CASSPRGYGYTF. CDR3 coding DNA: TGTGCCAGCAGCCCCAGGGGCTATGGCTACACCTTC.

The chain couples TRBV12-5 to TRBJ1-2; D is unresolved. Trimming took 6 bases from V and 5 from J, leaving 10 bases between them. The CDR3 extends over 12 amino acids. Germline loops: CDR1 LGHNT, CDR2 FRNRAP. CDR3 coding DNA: TGTGCTAGTGGACTAAACCTATATGGCTACACCTTC. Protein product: CASGLNLYGYTF.

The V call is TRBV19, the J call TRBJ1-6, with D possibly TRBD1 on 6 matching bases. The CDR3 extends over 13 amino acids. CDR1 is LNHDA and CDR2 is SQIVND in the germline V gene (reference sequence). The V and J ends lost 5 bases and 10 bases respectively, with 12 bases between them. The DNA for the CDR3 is TGTGCCAGTAGTGACTCACAGGGCTCACCCCTCCACTTT. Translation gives CASSDSQGSPLHF.

The CDR3 sequence is CASSPQGSYNEQFF. Here the CDR3 DNA reads TGTGCCAGCAGCCCGCAGGGGTCCTACAATGAGCAGTTCTTC. The chain joins TRBV11-2 to TRBJ2-1, with D perhaps TRBD1 (6 bases). V lost 5 bases and J lost 1, with 9 bases in between. Germline V CDR1 and CDR2: SGHAT, FQNNGV. This CDR3 is built from 14 residues.

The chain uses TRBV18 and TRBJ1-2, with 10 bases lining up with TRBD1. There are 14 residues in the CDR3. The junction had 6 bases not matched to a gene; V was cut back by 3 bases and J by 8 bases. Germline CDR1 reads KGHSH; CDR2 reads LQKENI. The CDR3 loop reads CASSPGTGERGYTF. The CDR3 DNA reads TGTGCCAGCTCACCCGGGACAGGGGAGCGGGGCTACACCTTC.

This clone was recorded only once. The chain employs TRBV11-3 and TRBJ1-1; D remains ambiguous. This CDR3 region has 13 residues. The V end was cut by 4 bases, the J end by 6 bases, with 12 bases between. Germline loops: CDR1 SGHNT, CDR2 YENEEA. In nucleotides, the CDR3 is TGTGCCAGCAGCTCACCTCGTAGCGCTGAAGCTTTCTTT. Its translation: CASSSPRSAEAFF.

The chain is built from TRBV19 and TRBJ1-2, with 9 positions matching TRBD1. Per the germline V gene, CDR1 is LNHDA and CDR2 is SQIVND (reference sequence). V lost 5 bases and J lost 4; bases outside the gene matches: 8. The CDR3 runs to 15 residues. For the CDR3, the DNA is TGTGCCAGTAGTCTTCACCGGGACAGGGTCTATGGCTACACCTTC. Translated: CASSLHRDRVYGYTF.

This CDR3 reads CASSLGLMEAFF. The CDR3 DNA sequence: TGTGCCAGCAGCCTGGGGTTGATGGAAGCTTTCTTT. The rearrangement uses TRBV7-9 and TRBJ1-1, with D uncertain. Between the trimmed V and J ends, which lost 5 bases and 8 bases, there was a span of 12 bases. Germline V gives CDR1 SEHNR, CDR2 FQNEAQ (reference sequence). The CDR3 covers 12 residues. The whole variable domain, remainder taken from reference TRBV7-9 and TRBJ1-1, is DTGVSQNPRHKITKRGQNVTFRCDPISEHNRLYWYRQTLGQGPEFLTYFQNEAQLEKSRLLSDRFSAERPKGSFSTLEIQRTEQGDSAMYLCASSLGLMEAFFGQGTRLTVV.

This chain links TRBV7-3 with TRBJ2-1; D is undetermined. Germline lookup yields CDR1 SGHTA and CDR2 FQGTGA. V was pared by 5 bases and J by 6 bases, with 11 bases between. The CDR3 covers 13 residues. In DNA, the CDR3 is TGTGCCAGCAGCCCCGGGCCCACCAATGAGCAGTTCTTC. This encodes CASSPGPTNEQFF.

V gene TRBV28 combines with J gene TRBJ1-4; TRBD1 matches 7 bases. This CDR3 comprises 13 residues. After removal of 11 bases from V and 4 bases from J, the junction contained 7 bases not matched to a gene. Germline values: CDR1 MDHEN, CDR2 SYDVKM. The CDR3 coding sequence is TGTGCCGCCCAAGACAGGGATAATGAAAAACTGTTTTTT. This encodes CAAQDRDNEKLFF.

CDR3 nucleotide sequence: TGTGCCATCAGTGAGTCGGGCAGGAGGCTCGGGGCCAACGTCCTGACTTTC. It encodes CAISESGRRLGANVLTF. This chain links TRBV10-3 with TRBJ2-6; weak D call: TRBD2 (5 bases). Deletions cut 0 bases from V and 4 bases from J, with 13 bases between. The germline V gene has CDR1 ENHRY and CDR2 SYGVKD. This CDR3 contains 17 residues.

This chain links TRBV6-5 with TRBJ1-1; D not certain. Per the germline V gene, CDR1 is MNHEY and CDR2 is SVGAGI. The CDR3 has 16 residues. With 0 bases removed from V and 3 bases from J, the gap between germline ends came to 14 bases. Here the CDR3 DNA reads TGTGCCAGCAGTTACTCCGCCCGGGGAAGGGACACTGAAGCTTTCTTT. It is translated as CASSYSARGRDTEAFF.

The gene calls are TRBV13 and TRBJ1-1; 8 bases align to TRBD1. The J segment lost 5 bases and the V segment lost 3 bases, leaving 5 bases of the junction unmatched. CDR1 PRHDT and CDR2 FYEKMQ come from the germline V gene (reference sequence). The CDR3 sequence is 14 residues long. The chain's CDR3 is CASSFGQGGTEAFF. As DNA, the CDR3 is TGTGCCAGCAGCTTTGGACAGGGTGGGACTGAAGCTTTCTTT.

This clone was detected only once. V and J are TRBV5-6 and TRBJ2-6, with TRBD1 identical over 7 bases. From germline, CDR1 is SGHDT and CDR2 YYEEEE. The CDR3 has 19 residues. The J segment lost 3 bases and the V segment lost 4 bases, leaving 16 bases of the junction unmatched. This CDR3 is CASSPLDREPLFGANVLTF. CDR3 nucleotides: TGTGCCAGCAGCCCCCTCGACAGGGAACCTCTCTTTGGGGCCAACGTCCTGACTTTC.

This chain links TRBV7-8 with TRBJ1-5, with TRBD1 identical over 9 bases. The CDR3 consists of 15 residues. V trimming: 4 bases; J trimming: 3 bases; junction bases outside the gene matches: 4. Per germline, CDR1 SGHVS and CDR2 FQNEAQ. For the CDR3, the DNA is TGTGCCAGCAGCTGGGGACAGGGCCACAATCAGCCCCAGCATTTT. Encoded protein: CASSWGQGHNQPQHF.

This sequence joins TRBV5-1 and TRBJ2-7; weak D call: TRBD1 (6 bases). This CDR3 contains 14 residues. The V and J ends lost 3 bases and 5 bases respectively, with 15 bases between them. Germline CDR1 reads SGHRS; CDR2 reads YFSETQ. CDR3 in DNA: TGCGCCAGCAGCTACCAACAGGGTCCCCACGAGCAGTACTTC. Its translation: CASSYQQGPHEQYF.

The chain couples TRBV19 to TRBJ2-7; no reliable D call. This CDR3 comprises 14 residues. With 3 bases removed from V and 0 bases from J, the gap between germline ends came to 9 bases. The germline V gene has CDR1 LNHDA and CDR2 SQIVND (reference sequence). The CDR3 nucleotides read TGTGCCAGTAGTATGTCACCGAGCTCCTACGAGCAGTACTTC. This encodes CASSMSPSSYEQYF.

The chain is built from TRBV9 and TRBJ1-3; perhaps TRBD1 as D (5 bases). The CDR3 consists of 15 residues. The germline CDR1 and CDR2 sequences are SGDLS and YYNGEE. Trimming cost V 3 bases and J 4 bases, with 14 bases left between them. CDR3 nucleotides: TGTGCCAGCAGCGGAAGGGGACTGTGGGGAAACACCATATATTTT. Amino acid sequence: CASSGRGLWGNTIYF.

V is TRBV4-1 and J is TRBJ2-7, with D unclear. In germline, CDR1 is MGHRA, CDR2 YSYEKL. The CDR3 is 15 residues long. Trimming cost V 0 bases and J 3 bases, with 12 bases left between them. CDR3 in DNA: TGCGCCAGCAGCCAAGATACCCAGAAATACTACGAGCAGTACTTC. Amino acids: CASSQDTQKYYEQYF.

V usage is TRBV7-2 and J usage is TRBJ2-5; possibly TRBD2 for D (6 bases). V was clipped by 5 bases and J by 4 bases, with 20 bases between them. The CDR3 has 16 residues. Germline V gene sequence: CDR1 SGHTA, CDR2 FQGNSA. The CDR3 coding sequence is TGTGCCAGCAGCGCCGCCCTGTCTGGGGGGATAGAGACCCAGTACTTC. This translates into CASSAALSGGIETQYF.

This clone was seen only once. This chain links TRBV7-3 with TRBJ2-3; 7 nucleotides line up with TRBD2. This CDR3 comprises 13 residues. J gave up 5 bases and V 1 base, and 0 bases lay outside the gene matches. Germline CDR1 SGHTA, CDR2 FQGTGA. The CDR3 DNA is TGTGCCAGCAGCTTAAGGGAGGGAGATACGCAGTATTTT. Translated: CASSLREGDTQYF.

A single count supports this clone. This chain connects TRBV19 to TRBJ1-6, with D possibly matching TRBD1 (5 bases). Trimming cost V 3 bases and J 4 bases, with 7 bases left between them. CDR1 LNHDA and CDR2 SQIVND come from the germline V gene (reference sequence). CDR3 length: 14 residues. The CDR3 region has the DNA TGTGCCAGTAGTATCGACAGTTATAATTCACCCCTCCACTTT. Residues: CASSIDSYNSPLHF.

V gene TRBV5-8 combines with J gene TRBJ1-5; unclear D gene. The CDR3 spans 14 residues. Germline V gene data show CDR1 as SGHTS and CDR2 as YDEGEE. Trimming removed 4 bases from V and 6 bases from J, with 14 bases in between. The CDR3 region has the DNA TGTGCCAGCAGCCATTTAGTGCTTGGTCAGCCCCAGCATTTT. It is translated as CASSHLVLGQPQHF.

The CDR3: CASSLAGNYGYTF. CDR3 DNA: TGTGCCAGCAGCTTAGCCGGTAACTATGGCTACACCTTC. This chain links TRBV7-2 with TRBJ1-2; D remains unclear. CDR1 and CDR2 from the germline V gene are SGHTA and FQGNSA. The CDR3 totals 13 residues. V was clipped by 0 bases and J by 1 base, with 3 bases between them.

This CDR3 reads CASSRDLAAGSYEQYF. The CDR3 DNA is TGTGCCAGCAGCAGAGATCTAGCGGCTGGCTCCTACGAGCAGTACTTC. This chain joins TRBV5-6 and TRBJ2-7, with TRBD2 matching over 7 bases. This CDR3 has 16 residues. The germline CDR1 and CDR2 sequences are SGHDT and YYEEEE. The junction had 10 bases not matched to a gene; V was cut back by 4 bases and J by 0 bases.

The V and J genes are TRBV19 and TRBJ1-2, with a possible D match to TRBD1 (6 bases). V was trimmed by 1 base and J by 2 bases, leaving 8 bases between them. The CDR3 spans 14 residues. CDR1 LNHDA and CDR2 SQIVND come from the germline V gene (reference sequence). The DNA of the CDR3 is TGTGCCAGTAGTATAGTGGGGGCGAACTATGGCTACACCTTC. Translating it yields CASSIVGANYGYTF. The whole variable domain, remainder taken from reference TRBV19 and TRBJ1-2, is DGGITQSPKYLFRKEGQNVTLSCEQNLNHDAMYWYRQDPGQGLRLIYYSQIVNDFQKGDIAEGYSVSREKKESFPLTVTSAQKNPTAFYLCASSIVGANYGYTFGSGTRLTVV.

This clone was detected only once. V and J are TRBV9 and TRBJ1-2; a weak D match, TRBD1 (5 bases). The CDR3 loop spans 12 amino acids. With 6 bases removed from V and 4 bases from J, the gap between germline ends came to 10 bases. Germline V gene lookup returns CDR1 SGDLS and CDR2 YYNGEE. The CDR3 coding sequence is TGTGCCAGCAAAGGGACCTCCTATGGCTACACCTTC. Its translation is CASKGTSYGYTF.

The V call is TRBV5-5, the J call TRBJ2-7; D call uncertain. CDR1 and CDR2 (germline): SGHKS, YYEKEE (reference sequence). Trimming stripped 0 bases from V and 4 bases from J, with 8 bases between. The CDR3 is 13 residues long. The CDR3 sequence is CASSLGVVYEQYF. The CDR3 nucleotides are TGTGCCAGCAGCTTGGGGGTTGTGTACGAGCAGTACTTC.

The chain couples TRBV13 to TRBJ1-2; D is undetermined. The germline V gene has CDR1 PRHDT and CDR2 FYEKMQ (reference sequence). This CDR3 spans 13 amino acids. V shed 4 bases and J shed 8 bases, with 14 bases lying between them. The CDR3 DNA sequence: TGTGCCAGCAGCTACTCCACATCTGGGGGCTACACCTTC. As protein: CASSYSTSGGYTF.

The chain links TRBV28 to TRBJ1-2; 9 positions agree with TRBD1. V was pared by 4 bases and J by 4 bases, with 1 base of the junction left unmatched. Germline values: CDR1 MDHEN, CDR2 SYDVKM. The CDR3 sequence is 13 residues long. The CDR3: CASSSGQGYGYTF. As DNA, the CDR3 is TGTGCCAGCAGTTCGGGACAGGGCTATGGCTACACCTTC.